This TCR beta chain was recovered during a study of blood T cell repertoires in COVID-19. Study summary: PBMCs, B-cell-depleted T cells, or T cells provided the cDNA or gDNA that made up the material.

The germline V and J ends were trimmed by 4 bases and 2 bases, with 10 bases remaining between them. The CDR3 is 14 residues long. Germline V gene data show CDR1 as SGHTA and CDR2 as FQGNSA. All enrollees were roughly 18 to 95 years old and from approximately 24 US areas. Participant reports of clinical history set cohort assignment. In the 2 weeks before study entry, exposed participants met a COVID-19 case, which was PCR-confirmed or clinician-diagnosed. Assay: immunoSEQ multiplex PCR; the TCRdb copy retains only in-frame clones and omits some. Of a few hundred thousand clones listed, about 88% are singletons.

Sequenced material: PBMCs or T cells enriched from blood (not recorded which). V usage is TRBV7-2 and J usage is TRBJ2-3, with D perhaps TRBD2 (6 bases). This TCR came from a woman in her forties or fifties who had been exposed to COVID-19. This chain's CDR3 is CASSWRVLTDTQYF. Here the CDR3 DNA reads TGTGCCAGCAGCTGGAGGGTCCTCACAGATACGCAGTATTTT.